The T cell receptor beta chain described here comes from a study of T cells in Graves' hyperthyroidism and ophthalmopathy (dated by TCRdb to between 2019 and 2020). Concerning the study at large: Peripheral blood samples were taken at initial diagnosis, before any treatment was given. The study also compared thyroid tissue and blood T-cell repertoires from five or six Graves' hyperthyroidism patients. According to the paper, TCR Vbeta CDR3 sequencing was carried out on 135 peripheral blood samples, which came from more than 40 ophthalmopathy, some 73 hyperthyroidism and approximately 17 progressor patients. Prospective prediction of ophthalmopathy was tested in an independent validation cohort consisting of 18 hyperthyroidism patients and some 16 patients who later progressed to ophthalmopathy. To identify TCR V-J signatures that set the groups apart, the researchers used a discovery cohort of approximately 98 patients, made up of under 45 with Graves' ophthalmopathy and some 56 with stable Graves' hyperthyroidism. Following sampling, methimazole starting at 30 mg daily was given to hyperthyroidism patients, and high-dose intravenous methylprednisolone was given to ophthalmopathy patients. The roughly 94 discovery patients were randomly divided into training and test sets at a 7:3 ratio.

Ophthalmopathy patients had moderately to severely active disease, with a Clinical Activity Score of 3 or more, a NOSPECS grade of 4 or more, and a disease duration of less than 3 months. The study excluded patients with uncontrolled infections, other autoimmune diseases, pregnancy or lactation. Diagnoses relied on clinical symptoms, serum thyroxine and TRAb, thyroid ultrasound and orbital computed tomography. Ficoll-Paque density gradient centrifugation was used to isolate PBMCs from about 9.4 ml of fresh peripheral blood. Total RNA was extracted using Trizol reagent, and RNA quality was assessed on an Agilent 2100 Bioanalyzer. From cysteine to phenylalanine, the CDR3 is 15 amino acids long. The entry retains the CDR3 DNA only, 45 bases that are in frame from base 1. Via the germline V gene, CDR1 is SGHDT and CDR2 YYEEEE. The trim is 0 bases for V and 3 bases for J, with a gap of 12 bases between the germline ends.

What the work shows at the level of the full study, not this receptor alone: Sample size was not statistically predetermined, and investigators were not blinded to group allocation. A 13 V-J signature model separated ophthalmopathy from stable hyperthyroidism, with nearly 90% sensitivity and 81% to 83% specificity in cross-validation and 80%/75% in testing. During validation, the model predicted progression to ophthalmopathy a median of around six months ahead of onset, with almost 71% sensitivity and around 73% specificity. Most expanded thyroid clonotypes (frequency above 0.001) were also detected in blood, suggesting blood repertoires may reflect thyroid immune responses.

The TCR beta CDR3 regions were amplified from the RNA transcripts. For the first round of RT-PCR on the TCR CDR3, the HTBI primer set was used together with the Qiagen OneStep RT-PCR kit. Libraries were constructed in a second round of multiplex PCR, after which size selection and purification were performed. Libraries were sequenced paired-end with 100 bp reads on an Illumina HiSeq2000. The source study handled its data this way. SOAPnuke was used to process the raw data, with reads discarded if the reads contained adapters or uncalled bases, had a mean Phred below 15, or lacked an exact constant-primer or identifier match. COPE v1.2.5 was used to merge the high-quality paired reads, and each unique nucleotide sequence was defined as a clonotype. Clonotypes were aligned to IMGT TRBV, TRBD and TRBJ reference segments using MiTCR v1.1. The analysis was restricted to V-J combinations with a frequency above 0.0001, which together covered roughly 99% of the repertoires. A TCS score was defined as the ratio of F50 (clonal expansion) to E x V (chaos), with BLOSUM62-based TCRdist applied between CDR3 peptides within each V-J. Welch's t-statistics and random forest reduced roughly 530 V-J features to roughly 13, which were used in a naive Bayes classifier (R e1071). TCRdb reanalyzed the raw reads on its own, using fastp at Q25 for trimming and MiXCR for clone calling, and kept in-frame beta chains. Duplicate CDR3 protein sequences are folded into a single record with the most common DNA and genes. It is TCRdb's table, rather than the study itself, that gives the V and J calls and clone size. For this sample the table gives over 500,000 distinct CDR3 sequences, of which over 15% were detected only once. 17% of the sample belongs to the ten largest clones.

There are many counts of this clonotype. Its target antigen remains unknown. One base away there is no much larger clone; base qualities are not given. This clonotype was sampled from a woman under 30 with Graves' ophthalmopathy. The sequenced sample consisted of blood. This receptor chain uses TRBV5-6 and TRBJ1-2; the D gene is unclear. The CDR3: CASSLETGLDYGYTF. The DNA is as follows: TGTGCCAGCAGCTTGGAGACGGGTCTCGACTATGGCTACACCTTC.